The sequence of this TCR beta chain was determined in a study of T cell repertoires in cytomegalovirus infection. TCRdb used MiXCR to reprocess the reads, holding one entry per CDR3 protein. The data hold some 400,000 distinct CDR3 sequences, with about a third observed a single time. V lost 1 base to trimming and J lost 2 bases, with 13 bases between them. The CDR3 runs to 16 residues. Germline-derived CDR1 and CDR2 are SGHTA and FQGTGA. This clonotype showed up many times. The sequence came from a human donor in good health (CMV status not recorded). Some clones in this sample may be carry-over from other donors' samples. The chain couples TRBV7-3 to TRBJ2-3, with D possibly being TRBD1 or TRBD2 (5 bases each). Sequenced material: PBMCs. The CDR3 reads CASSLMGGGYTDTQYF. The DNA for the CDR3 is TGTGCCAGCAGCTTAATGGGTGGGGGATACACAGATACGCAGTATTTT.